The 15 T cell receptor beta chains below all came from one sample that was sequenced in a study of T cells in Graves' hyperthyroidism and ophthalmopathy. The source material, RNA transcripts, was used to amplify TCR beta CDR3 regions. In the first-round RT-PCR of the TCR CDR3, the HTBI primer set was used. TCRdb re-analysed the multiplex PCR reads in MiXCR, keeping a single row per CDR3 protein. The data show 550,000 to 800,000 distinct CDR3 sequences, 16% seen once. Sequencing input: blood. These receptor sequences come from a man aged 18 to 29 with Graves' hyperthyroidism.

The chain recombines TRBV7-3 with TRBJ2-7; 7 bases map to TRBD2. Germline-derived CDR1 and CDR2 are SGHTA and FQGTGA. The J segment lost 5 bases and the V segment lost 1 base, leaving 8 bases of the junction unmatched. There are 15 residues in the CDR3. The CDR3 loop reads CASSLNAGALNEQYF. The CDR3 DNA sequence: TGTGCCAGCAGCTTAAACGCGGGAGCCCTGAACGAGCAGTACTTC.

The chain carries TRBV29-1 and TRBJ1-1; 10 bases line up with TRBD1. The germline gives CDR1 SQVTM, CDR2 ANQGSEA. Germline trimming cut 6 bases from V and 3 bases from J; bases unmatched to any gene: 4. This CDR3 has 13 residues. The CDR3 spells CSVWTGGDTEAFF. The CDR3 DNA follows: TGCAGCGTCTGGACAGGGGGGGACACTGAAGCTTTCTTT.

This clonotype came up a few times. This chain connects TRBV5-1 to TRBJ2-7; either TRBD1 or TRBD2 may fit D (6 bases each). The V end was cut by 4 bases, the J end by 5 bases, with 19 bases between. CDR1 and CDR2 (germline): SGHRS, YFSETQ. The CDR3 has 15 amino acids. This chain's CDR3 is CASSPGGWDNHEQYF. DNA for the CDR3: TGCGCCAGCAGCCCCGGGGGATGGGACAACCACGAGCAGTACTTC.

This clonotype was counted at least ten times. The V call is TRBV6-5, the J call TRBJ2-5; 9 nucleotides line up with TRBD1. From germline, CDR1 is MNHEY and CDR2 SVGAGI. The CDR3 covers 18 residues. V lost 2 bases, J lost 4 bases, and 14 bases stayed unmatched. CDR3 sequence (DNA): TGTGCCAGCAGTTACCGTGCCCCTGGGACAGGGAGGCGAGAGACCCAGTACTTC. Translated: CASSYRAPGTGRRETQYF.

This clonotype occurred a few times. The chain recombines TRBV30 with TRBJ2-2, with D perhaps TRBD1 (6 bases). V was clipped by 1 base and J by 2 bases, with 17 bases between them. Germline V CDR1 and CDR2: GTSNPN, SVGIG (reference sequence). The CDR3 spans 17 residues. CDR3 sequence (DNA): TGTGCCTGGAGTGCACACCGGACAGAATCCAACACCGGGGAGCTGTTTTTT. Its protein product is CAWSAHRTESNTGELFF.

This clonotype was found many times. V gene TRBV25-1 combines with J gene TRBJ1-5; possibly TRBD1 for D (6 bases). V gave up 7 bases and J gave up 8 bases, with 12 bases separating them. From germline, CDR1 is MGHDK and CDR2 SYGVNS. The CDR3 runs to 12 residues. The CDR3 DNA reads TGTGCCAGCAATCAGGGGTGGGAGCCCCAGCATTTT. This translates into CASNQGWEPQHF.

There are a few counts of this clonotype. The rearrangement links TRBV6-1 to TRBJ2-2; D is undetermined. Trimming took 7 bases from V and 6 from J, leaving 12 bases between them. The germline gives CDR1 MNHNS, CDR2 SASEGT. The CDR3 covers 13 residues. DNA for the CDR3: TGTGCCAGCACCCCCGGGCTCCCCGGGGAGCTGTTTTTT. The encoded protein is CASTPGLPGELFF.

Ten or more counts support this clonotype. The V call is TRBV3-1, the J call TRBJ2-5; D is unclear. Germline lookup yields CDR1 LGHDT and CDR2 YNNKEL (reference sequence). This CDR3 comprises 14 residues. Trimming stripped 0 bases from V and 5 bases from J, with 10 bases between. The CDR3: CASSQDGSQETQYF. CDR3 DNA: TGTGCCAGCAGCCAAGACGGCTCCCAGGAGACCCAGTACTTC.

This clonotype was counted between two and nine times. The gene calls are TRBV6-7 and TRBJ2-2; 11 nucleotides align to TRBD1. TRBV6-7 is flagged as an ORF with uncertain function. CDR3 size: 15 residues. V was clipped by 7 bases and J by 6 bases; unmatched bases: 7. In nucleotides, the CDR3 is TGTGCCAGCAAATCCGGGACAGGGGGATCCGGGGAGCTGTTTTTT. It encodes CASKSGTGGSGELFF.

This clonotype appeared many times. V usage is TRBV6-1 and J usage is TRBJ2-7; tentative D call: TRBD2 (6 bases). Trimming left V 11 bases short and J 3 bases short, with 17 bases between. The length of the CDR3 is 13 residues. The germline V gene has CDR1 MNHNS and CDR2 SASEGT. CDR3 bases: TGTGCCGGGGGACGGGAGAGGGGCTACGAGCAGTACTTC. Encoded protein: CAGGRERGYEQYF.

This chain uses TRBV2 with TRBJ2-4; D remains unclear. Germline V CDR1 and CDR2: SNHLY, FYNNEI. The CDR3 extends over 15 amino acids. Trimming cost V 6 bases and J 0 bases, with 12 bases left between them. Here the CDR3 reads CASRATPLAKNIQYF. The CDR3 coding sequence is TGTGCCAGCAGGGCAACCCCTCTAGCCAAAAACATTCAGTACTTC. Based on the CDR3 plus reference TRBV2 and TRBJ2-4, the full variable domain is EPEVTQTPSHQVTQMGQEVILRCVPISNHLYFYWYRQILGQKVEFLVSFYNNEISEKSEIFDDQFSVERPDGSNFTLKIRSTKLEDSAMYFCASRATPLAKNIQYFGAGTRLSVL.

This clonotype was detected once. The chain employs TRBV18 and TRBJ1-2; tentatively, D is TRBD1 (5 bases). Trimming cost V 6 bases and J 3 bases, with 17 bases left between them. CDR1 KGHSH and CDR2 LQKENI come from the germline V gene. This CDR3 contains 15 residues. In DNA, the CDR3 is TGTGCCAGCTCCCCCTCGACAGCACTCGACTATGGCTACACCTTC. The encoded protein is CASSPSTALDYGYTF.

The chain joins TRBV15 to TRBJ1-2; 7 nucleotides align to TRBD1. V lost 0 bases, J lost 7 bases, and 8 bases stayed unmatched. The germline gives CDR1 LNHNV, CDR2 YYDKDF (reference sequence). This CDR3 contains 15 residues. The CDR3 bases are TGTGCCACCAGCAGAGATCGACAGGGTTTTAGTGGCTACACCTTC. It translates to CATSRDRQGFSGYTF. The full variable domain, its missing parts supplied by reference TRBV15 and TRBJ1-2, is DAMVIQNPRYQVTQFGKPVTLSCSQTLNHNVMYWYQQKSSQAPKLLFHYYDKDFNNEADTPDNFQSRRPNTSFCFLDIRSPGLGDTAMYLCATSRDRQGFSGYTFGSGTRLTVV.

The sample holds a few counts of this clonotype. The chain employs TRBV6-1 and TRBJ2-5; 9 nucleotides align to TRBD1. V shed 6 bases and J 4 bases; nucleotides not matched to a gene: 6. The CDR3 sequence is 14 residues long. Germline CDR1 MNHNS, CDR2 SASEGT. CDR3 DNA: TGTGCCAGCAGAAGACAGGGGGGGGCAGAGACCCAGTACTTC. Amino acids: CASRRQGGAETQYF.

The V gene is TRBV20-1, the J gene TRBJ2-2, with 9 bases that match TRBD2. Germline CDR1 and CDR2: DFQATT and SNEGSKA (reference sequence). The V and J ends lost 2 bases and 6 bases, in that order; junction bases with no gene match: 4. This CDR3 spans 14 amino acids. The CDR3 region has the DNA TGCAGTGCTAGACTAGCGGGACCCTCCGGGGAGCTGTTTTTT. Residues: CSARLAGPSGELFF.